The 26 T cell receptor beta chains given below trace back to one sample, sequenced in a study of cytomegalovirus exposure and HLA in healthy donors. Researchers ran the PCR with 60 Vbeta and 13 Jbeta primers. Profiled with immunoSEQ multiplex PCR; TCRdb holds only in-frame clones, not every one. The sample lists fewer than 150,000 clones; 70% to 75% were seen once. Sequencing was performed on PBMCs. The source is a man aged 25 to 40 in good health and CMV-seronegative.

This clone showed up just a few times. The J gene is TRBJ2-1, the V gene TRBV7-9; D ambiguous. Germline lookup yields CDR1 SEHNR and CDR2 FQNEAQ (reference sequence). CDR3 size: 12 residues. Trimming took 4 bases from V and 10 from J, leaving 11 bases between them. DNA of the CDR3: TGTGCCAGCAGCTCCGATGACACGGAGCAGTTCTTC. It specifies CASSSDDTEQFF.

This clone was seen once. The chain couples TRBV6-1 to TRBJ1-1; 7 nucleotides match TRBD1. The CDR3 length is 14 residues. V trimming: 7 bases; J trimming: 1 base; junction bases outside the gene matches: 6. Per the germline V gene, CDR1 is MNHNS and CDR2 is SASEGT. In DNA, the CDR3 is TGTGCCAGCACTTTTGCAGGGGGGAACACTGAAGCTTTCTTT. Translated: CASTFAGGNTEAFF.

V and J are TRBV9 and TRBJ2-5; 8 nucleotides align to TRBD1. CDR3 length equals 16 residues. Germline-derived CDR1 and CDR2 are SGDLS and YYNGEE. Trimming took 0 bases from V and 2 from J; bases not matched to a gene: 6. CDR3 protein: CASSVGGTGLQETQYF. CDR3 nucleotide sequence: TGTGCCAGCAGCGTAGGTGGGACAGGATTACAAGAGACCCAGTACTTC.

The V call is TRBV4-1, the J call TRBJ1-5, with a possible D match to TRBD1 (5 bases). The CDR3 is 16 residues long. The V end lost 4 bases, the J end lost 7 bases, and 20 bases lay between the germline ends. Per the germline V gene, CDR1 is MGHRA and CDR2 is YSYEKL. The CDR3 sequence is CASSPSRERGRQPQHF. As DNA, the CDR3 is TGCGCCAGCAGCCCCTCCAGAGAAAGGGGAAGGCAGCCCCAGCATTTT.

This clone was counted between two and nine times. V and J are TRBV5-5 and TRBJ1-1, with no clear D. From germline, CDR1 is SGHKS and CDR2 YYEKEE (reference sequence). This CDR3 region has 14 residues. Trimming left V 4 bases short and J 2 bases short, with 12 bases between. CDR3 in amino acids: CASSPVSVNTEAFF. DNA of the CDR3: TGTGCCAGCAGCCCCGTATCAGTTAACACTGAAGCTTTCTTT.

The CDR3 DNA is TGCGCCAGCAGCCATGTACCGACATCCGAAGCTTTCTTT. It yields the protein CASSHVPTSEAFF. The V and J genes are TRBV4-1 and TRBJ1-1; D gene unclear. The CDR3 has 13 amino acids. The germline gives CDR1 MGHRA, CDR2 YSYEKL. Trimming stripped 3 bases from V and 8 bases from J, with 13 bases between.

This clone turned up a few times. The chain couples TRBV10-1 to TRBJ1-5; 7 positions agree with TRBD1. Germline loops: CDR1 WNHNN, CDR2 SYGVQD (reference sequence). V trimming: 0 bases; J trimming: 0 bases; junction bases outside the gene matches: 8. The CDR3 spans 18 residues. Written as DNA, the CDR3 is TGCGCCAGCAGTGAGTCGACAGGGACAGTATATAGCAATCAGCCCCAGCATTTT. This encodes CASSESTGTVYSNQPQHF.

This clone came up a few times. V usage is TRBV28 and J usage is TRBJ1-5; no definite D call. Trimming cost V 6 bases and J 0 bases, with 12 bases left between them. Per the germline V gene, CDR1 is MDHEN and CDR2 is SYDVKM. The CDR3 sequence is 15 residues long. This CDR3 is CASRWTSFSNQPQHF. The CDR3 coding sequence is TGTGCCAGCAGATGGACTTCCTTTAGCAATCAGCCCCAGCATTTT.

V is TRBV7-8 and J is TRBJ2-1, with 7 bases fitting TRBD2. The V and J ends lost 5 bases and 6 bases, in that order; junction bases with no gene match: 7. The germline V gene encodes CDR1 SGHVS and CDR2 FQNEAQ. There are 14 residues in the CDR3. CDR3 protein: CASSPPLAINEQFF. CDR3 in DNA: TGTGCCAGCAGCCCCCCACTAGCGATCAATGAGCAGTTCTTC.

This chain joins TRBV2 and TRBJ2-2, with 8 positions matching TRBD1. The germline V gene has CDR1 SNHLY and CDR2 FYNNEI. V was pared by 5 bases and J by 3 bases, with 5 bases of the junction left unmatched. The CDR3 length is 15 residues. CDR3 region: CASSLGGQDTGELFF. The CDR3 coding sequence is TGTGCCAGCAGTCTGGGGGGACAGGACACCGGGGAGCTGTTTTTT.

This chain links TRBV30 with TRBJ1-6; D is undetermined. Germline V lookup: CDR1 GTSNPN, CDR2 SVGIG (reference sequence). The V and J ends lost 4 bases and 8 bases respectively, with 9 bases between them. The CDR3 is made up of 12 amino acids. CDR3 sequence reads: CAWTAADSPLHF. The CDR3 bases are TGTGCCTGGACTGCGGCGGATTCACCCCTCCACTTT.

The chain links TRBV6-5 to TRBJ2-2; D is possibly TRBD2 (7 bases). This CDR3 spans 14 amino acids. The germline V gene encodes CDR1 MNHEY and CDR2 SVGAGI. V shed 5 bases and J shed 4 bases, with 11 bases lying between them. As DNA, the CDR3 is TGTGCCAGCAGTCCGAGGGGGGGCACCGGGGAGCTGTTTTTT. Translated: CASSPRGGTGELFF.

The chain uses TRBV5-4 and TRBJ2-7, with 8 bases matching TRBD2. V lost 6 bases, J lost 5 bases, and 7 bases stayed unmatched. The germline V gene encodes CDR1 SGHNT and CDR2 YYREEE (reference sequence). This CDR3 has 13 residues. The CDR3 region has the DNA TGTGCCAGCAACAGCGGGGGAGACAACGAGCAGTACTTC. It codes for CASNSGGDNEQYF.

V gene TRBV10-3 combines with J gene TRBJ2-7; 10 nucleotides agree with TRBD2. Germline CDR1 reads ENHRY; CDR2 reads SYGVKD. CDR3 length equals 15 residues. With V trimmed by 4 bases and J by 0 bases, 3 bases remained unmatched. The CDR3 region is CAISATSGTSYEQYF. The CDR3, as DNA: TGTGCCATCAGTGCCACTAGCGGGACCTCCTACGAGCAGTACTTC.

V is TRBV19 and J is TRBJ2-1; D is ambiguous. Per germline, CDR1 LNHDA and CDR2 SQIVND (reference sequence). This CDR3 region has 15 residues. Trimming stripped 1 base from V and 0 bases from J, with 7 bases between. This chain's CDR3 is CASSIAASSYNEQFF. The CDR3 DNA sequence: TGTGCCAGTAGTATAGCTGCGAGCTCCTACAATGAGCAGTTCTTC. The full variable domain, rest sourced from reference TRBV19 and TRBJ2-1, is DGGITQSPKYLFRKEGQNVTLSCEQNLNHDAMYWYRQDPGQGLRLIYYSQIVNDFQKGDIAEGYSVSREKKESFPLTVTSAQKNPTAFYLCASSIAASSYNEQFFGPGTRLTVL.

This sequence joins TRBV27 and TRBJ1-2, with 8 positions matching TRBD1. The CDR3 has 13 residues. V dropped 7 bases and J dropped 3; count of bases not matched to a gene: 4. Germline-derived CDR1 and CDR2 are MNHEY and SMNVEV (reference sequence). The CDR3 loop reads CASTGGQDYGYTF. The CDR3, as DNA: TGTGCCAGCACGGGGGGACAGGACTATGGCTACACCTTC.

This clone has ten or more counts. The CDR3 DNA sequence: TGTGCCAGCAGCTTAGGACAGGGGTATGGCTACACCTTC. Its protein is CASSLGQGYGYTF. The chain links TRBV11-2 to TRBJ1-2; 8 bases align to TRBD1. This CDR3 contains 13 residues. Unmatched junction bases numbered 0, after V lost 1 base and J lost 5 bases. Per germline, CDR1 SGHAT and CDR2 FQNNGV.

The genes are TRBV9 and TRBJ1-4; 7 nucleotides agree with TRBD1. Trimming at V came to 3 bases and at J to 5 bases, leaving 1 base not matched to a gene. This CDR3 contains 13 residues. The germline CDR1 and CDR2 sequences are SGDLS and YYNGEE. DNA of the CDR3: TGTGCCAGCAGCGCGACAGGGAATGAAAAACTGTTTTTT. Translation gives CASSATGNEKLFF. The full variable domain, with the rest looked up from reference TRBV9 and TRBJ1-4, is DSGVTQTPKHLITATGQRVTLRCSPRSGDLSVYWYQQSLDQGLQFLIQYYNGEERAKGNILERFSAQQFPDLHSELNLSSLELGDSALYFCASSATGNEKLFFGSGTQLSVL.

The chain combines TRBV5-1 with TRBJ2-2, with 8 positions matching TRBD1. Germline-derived CDR1 and CDR2 are SGHRS and YFSETQ. The CDR3 has 15 residues. Unmatched junction bases numbered 8, after V lost 4 bases and J lost 6 bases. CDR3 coding DNA: TGCGCCAGCAGCGCAACAGGGGGATCGGCCGGGGAGCTGTTTTTT. It codes for CASSATGGSAGELFF. The variable domain in full, with the rest retrieved from reference TRBV5-1 and TRBJ2-2, is KAGVTQTPRYLIKTRGQQVTLSCSPISGHRSVSWYQQTPGQGLQFLFEYFSETQRNKGNFPGRFSGRQFSNSRSEMNVSTLELGDSALYLCASSATGGSAGELFFGEGSRLTVL.

The chain couples TRBV9 to TRBJ2-1, with D possibly being TRBD2 (6 bases). Between the trimmed V and J ends, which lost 6 bases and 5 bases, there was a span of 15 bases. The CDR3 is made up of 14 amino acids. Germline loops: CDR1 SGDLS, CDR2 YYNGEE. This CDR3 is CASIGGSFHNEQFF. The CDR3 DNA sequence: TGTGCCAGCATCGGGGGTTCGTTCCACAATGAGCAGTTCTTC.

The CDR3 loop is CASRDTGSQPQHF. As DNA, the CDR3 is TGTGCCAGCAGAGACACAGGATCCCAGCCCCAGCATTTT. The J gene is TRBJ1-5, the V gene TRBV28; tentative D call: TRBD1 (5 bases). The length of the CDR3 is 13 residues. V lost 6 bases, J lost 7 bases, and 13 bases lay in between. The V gene's germline CDR1 is MDHEN and CDR2 SYDVKM.

This rearrangement joins TRBV6-7 to TRBJ2-7; weak D call: TRBD2 (7 bases). TRBV6-7 is an ORF, with its function uncertain. CDR3 length equals 17 residues. Trimming took 8 bases from V and 2 from J, leaving 25 bases between them. CDR3 bases: TGTGCCAGCTTTAGAGACGGACGGGGGGCCAGAACCTACGAGCAGTACTTC. Amino acid sequence: CASFRDGRGARTYEQYF.

The chain employs TRBV7-3 and TRBJ2-1; D remains ambiguous. Germline loops: CDR1 SGHTA, CDR2 FQGTGA. V was shortened by 5 bases and J by 0 bases, with 11 bases between the two germline ends. The CDR3 has 15 amino acids. CDR3 nucleotides: TGTGCCAGCAGCCTCGCGATGAGCTCCTACAATGAGCAGTTCTTC. This codes for CASSLAMSSYNEQFF.

The chain has TRBV6-1 and TRBJ2-7; TRBD2 is a possible D gene (6 bases). Trimming removed 2 bases at V and 1 base at J, with 12 bases between. CDR1 is MNHNS and CDR2 is SASEGT in the germline V gene. There are 15 residues in the CDR3. The CDR3 coding sequence is TGTGCCAGCAGTGAATTAGCGGACCCTTCCTACGAGCAGTACTTC. This gives the protein CASSELADPSYEQYF.

The chain recombines TRBV13 with TRBJ2-7; 7 nucleotides align to TRBD2. The CDR3 runs to 16 residues. The J segment lost 6 bases and the V segment lost 5 bases, leaving 16 bases of the junction unmatched. Looked up from germline, CDR1 is PRHDT and CDR2 is FYEKMQ (reference sequence). The CDR3 here is CASSPRGPSGAREQYF. The CDR3 bases are TGTGCCAGCAGCCCTAGGGGCCCTAGCGGTGCGCGCGAGCAGTACTTC.

The rearrangement joins TRBV5-5 to TRBJ2-1; D is possibly TRBD2 (6 bases). This CDR3 contains 16 residues. CDR1 SGHKS and CDR2 YYEKEE come from the germline V gene (reference sequence). Trimming left V 0 bases short and J 6 bases short, with 16 bases between. The DNA for the CDR3 is TGTGCCAGCAGCTTGGTCTTTTCGACTAGTCGCAATGAGCAGTTCTTC. This codes for CASSLVFSTSRNEQFF.